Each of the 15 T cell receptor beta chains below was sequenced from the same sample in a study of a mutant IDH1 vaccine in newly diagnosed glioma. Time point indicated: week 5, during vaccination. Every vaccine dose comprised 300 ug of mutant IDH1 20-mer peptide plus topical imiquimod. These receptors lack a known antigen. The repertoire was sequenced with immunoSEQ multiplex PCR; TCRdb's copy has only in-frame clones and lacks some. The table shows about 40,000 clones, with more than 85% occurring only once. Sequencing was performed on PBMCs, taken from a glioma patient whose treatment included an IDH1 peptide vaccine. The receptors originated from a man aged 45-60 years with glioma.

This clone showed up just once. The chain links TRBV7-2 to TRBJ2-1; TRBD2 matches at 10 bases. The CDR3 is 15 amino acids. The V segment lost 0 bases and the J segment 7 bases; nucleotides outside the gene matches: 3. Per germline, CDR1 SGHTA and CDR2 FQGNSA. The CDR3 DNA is TGTGCCAGCAGCTTAGCGGCTAGCGGGGGAAATGAGCAGTTCTTC. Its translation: CASSLAASGGNEQFF.

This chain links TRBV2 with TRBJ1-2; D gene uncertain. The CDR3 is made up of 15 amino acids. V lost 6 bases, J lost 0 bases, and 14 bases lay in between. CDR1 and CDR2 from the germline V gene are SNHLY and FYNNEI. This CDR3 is CASRAALGSNYGYTF. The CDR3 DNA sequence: TGTGCCAGCAGGGCCGCACTGGGGTCTAACTATGGCTACACCTTC.

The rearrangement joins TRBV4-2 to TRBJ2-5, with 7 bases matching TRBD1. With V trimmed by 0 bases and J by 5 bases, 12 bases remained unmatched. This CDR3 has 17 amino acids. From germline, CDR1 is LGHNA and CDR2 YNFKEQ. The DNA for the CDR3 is TGTGCCAGCAGCCAAGATCTTTCGGGACAGAGCAGGGAGACCCAGTACTTC. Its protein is CASSQDLSGQSRETQYF.

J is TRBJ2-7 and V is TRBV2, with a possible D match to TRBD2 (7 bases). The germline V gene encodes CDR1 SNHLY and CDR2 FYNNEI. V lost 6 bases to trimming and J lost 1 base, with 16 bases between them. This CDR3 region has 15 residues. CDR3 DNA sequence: TGTGCCAGCAGAGCGGGACATTGGAGTTCCTACGAGCAGTACTTC. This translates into CASRAGHWSSYEQYF.

This CDR3 is CATALKGQGLGAGYTF. In DNA, the CDR3 is TGTGCCACCGCTCTGAAAGGACAGGGGCTAGGTGCTGGCTACACCTTC. The rearrangement links TRBV27 to TRBJ1-2, with 9 bases aligning to TRBD1. CDR3 size: 16 residues. Germline V gives CDR1 MNHEY, CDR2 SMNVEV (reference sequence). The V and J ends lost 10 bases and 7 bases, in that order; junction bases with no gene match: 19.

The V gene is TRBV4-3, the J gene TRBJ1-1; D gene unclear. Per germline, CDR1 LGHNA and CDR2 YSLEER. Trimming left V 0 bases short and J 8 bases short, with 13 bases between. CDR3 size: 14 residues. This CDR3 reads CASSQDPGSREAFF. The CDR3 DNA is TGCGCCAGCAGCCAAGATCCGGGGTCGAGGGAAGCTTTCTTT.

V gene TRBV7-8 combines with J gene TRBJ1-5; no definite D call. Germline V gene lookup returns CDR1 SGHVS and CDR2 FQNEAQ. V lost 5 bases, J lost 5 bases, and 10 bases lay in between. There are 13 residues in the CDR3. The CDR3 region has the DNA TGTGCCAGCAGCAATAGGTTAGATCAGCCCCAGCATTTT. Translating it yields CASSNRLDQPQHF.

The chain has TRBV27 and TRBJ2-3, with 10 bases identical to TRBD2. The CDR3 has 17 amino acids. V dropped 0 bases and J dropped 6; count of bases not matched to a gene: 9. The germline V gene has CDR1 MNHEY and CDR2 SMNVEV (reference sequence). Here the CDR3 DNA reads TGTGCCAGCAGTTTATCCCTGACTAGCGGGCGAAGGGATACGCAGTATTTT. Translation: CASSLSLTSGRRDTQYF.

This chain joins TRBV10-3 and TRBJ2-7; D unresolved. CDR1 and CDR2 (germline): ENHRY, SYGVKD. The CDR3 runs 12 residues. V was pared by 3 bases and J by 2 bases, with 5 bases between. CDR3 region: CAISDSTYEQYF. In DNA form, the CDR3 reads TGTGCCATCAGTGACAGTACCTACGAGCAGTACTTC.

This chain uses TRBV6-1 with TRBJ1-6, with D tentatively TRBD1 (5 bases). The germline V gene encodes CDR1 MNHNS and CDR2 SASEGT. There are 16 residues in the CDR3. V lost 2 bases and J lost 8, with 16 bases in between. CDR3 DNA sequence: TGTGCCAGCAGTGAATTGTGGGCCCGGGGCGATTCACCCCTCCACTTT. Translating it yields CASSELWARGDSPLHF.

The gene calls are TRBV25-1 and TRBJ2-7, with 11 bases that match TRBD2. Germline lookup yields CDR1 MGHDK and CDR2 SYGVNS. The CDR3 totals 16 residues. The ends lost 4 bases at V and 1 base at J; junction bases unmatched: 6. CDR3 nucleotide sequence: TGTGCCAGCAGTGGGTTTACTAGCGGGAGTTCCTACGAGCAGTACTTC. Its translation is CASSGFTSGSSYEQYF.

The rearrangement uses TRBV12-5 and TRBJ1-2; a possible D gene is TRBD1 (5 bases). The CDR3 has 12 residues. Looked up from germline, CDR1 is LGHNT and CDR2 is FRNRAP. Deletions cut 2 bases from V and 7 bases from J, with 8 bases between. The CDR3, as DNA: TGTGCTAGTGGTTTGCGAGGGGTTGGCTACACCTTC. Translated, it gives CASGLRGVGYTF.

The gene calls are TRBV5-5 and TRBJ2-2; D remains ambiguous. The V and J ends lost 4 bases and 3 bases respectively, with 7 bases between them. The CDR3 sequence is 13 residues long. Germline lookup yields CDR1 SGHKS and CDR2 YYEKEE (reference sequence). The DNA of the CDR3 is TGTGCCAGCAGCCTACATGACACCGGGGAGCTGTTTTTT. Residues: CASSLHDTGELFF.

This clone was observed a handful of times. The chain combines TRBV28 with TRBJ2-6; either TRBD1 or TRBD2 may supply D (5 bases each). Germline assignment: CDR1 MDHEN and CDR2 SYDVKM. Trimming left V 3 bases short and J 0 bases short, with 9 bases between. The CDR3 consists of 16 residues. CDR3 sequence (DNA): TGTGCCAGCAGTTTGGGGGACCTCTCTGGGGCCAACGTCCTGACTTTC. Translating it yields CASSLGDLSGANVLTF.

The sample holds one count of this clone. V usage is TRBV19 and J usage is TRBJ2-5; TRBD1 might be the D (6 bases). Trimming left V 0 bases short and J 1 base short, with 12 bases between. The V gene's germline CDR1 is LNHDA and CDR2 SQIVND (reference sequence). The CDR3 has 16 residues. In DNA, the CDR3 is TGTGCCAGTAGTATAGATAAACAGGGAACCCAAGAGACCCAGTACTTC. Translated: CASSIDKQGTQETQYF.